Below are 32 T cell receptor beta chains sequenced from a single sample in a study of blood T cells in healthy people across ages. A second PCR, run for about 6 to 11 cycles, used a sample-barcoded 5' primer plus a J-beta primer mix. TCRdb re-called the 5' RACE reads through MiXCR, storing one row per CDR3 protein. The table lists under 2,000,000 distinct CDR3 sequences, around half of them singletons. Sequencing was performed on blood. These receptors originate from a woman between 40 and 50 years old in good health.

The genes are TRBV6-6 and TRBJ2-7; 7 bases are shared with TRBD1. The CDR3 extends over 15 amino acids. V dropped 5 bases and J dropped 5; count of bases not matched to a gene: 12. In germline, CDR1 is MNHNY, CDR2 SVGAGI (reference sequence). The CDR3: CASSRAGGTVDEQYF. Written as DNA, the CDR3 is TGTGCCAGCAGTAGGGCAGGGGGTACTGTGGACGAGCAGTACTTC.

The J gene is TRBJ2-3, the V gene TRBV20-1, with TRBD2 identical over 9 bases. V trimming: 0 bases; J trimming: 5 bases; junction bases outside the gene matches: 6. The germline CDR1 and CDR2 sequences are DFQATT and SNEGSKA (reference sequence). The CDR3 sequence is 15 residues long. In DNA, the CDR3 is TGCAGTGCTAGAGAAGGCGGGGGGGCCGAAGATACGCAGTATTTT. Its translation: CSAREGGGAEDTQYF.

The V and J genes are TRBV12-3 or TRBV12-4 and TRBJ2-5; 10 bases match TRBD1. The CDR3 spans 15 residues. The V and J ends lost 5 bases and 3 bases, in that order; junction bases with no gene match: 6. In DNA form, the CDR3 reads TGTGCCAGCAGTCGTCCCGGGACAGGGGAAGAGACCCAGTACTTC. Translation: CASSRPGTGEETQYF.

The chain combines TRBV5-1 with TRBJ1-2, with D possibly being TRBD1 (5 bases). Germline V gene data show CDR1 as SGHRS and CDR2 as YFSETQ. V was cut by 2 bases and J by 4 bases, with 18 bases left in between. The CDR3 sequence is 16 residues long. CDR3 DNA: TGCGCCAGCAGCTTCTCTCTTGCGGGGGGAGGCTATGGCTACACCTTC. This encodes CASSFSLAGGGYGYTF. Complete variable domain (other parts from reference TRBV5-1 and TRBJ1-2): KAGVTQTPRYLIKTRGQQVTLSCSPISGHRSVSWYQQTPGQGLQFLFEYFSETQRNKGNFPGRFSGRQFSNSRSEMNVSTLELGDSALYLCASSFSLAGGGYGYTFGSGTRLTVV.

The chain links TRBV4-2 to TRBJ1-1; a possible D gene is TRBD1 (6 bases). Trimming took off 2 bases at V and 4 bases at J, with 17 bases between the two ends. CDR1 LGHNA and CDR2 YNFKEQ come from the germline V gene. CDR3 length: 16 amino acids. As DNA, the CDR3 is TGTGCCAGCAGCCAAAGTGAACAGGGTTGGGTCACTGAAGCTTTCTTT. Its protein product is CASSQSEQGWVTEAFF.

The gene calls are TRBV7-3 and TRBJ2-1; the match to TRBD1 covers 7 bases. V gave up 5 bases and J gave up 4 bases; unmatched junction bases: 8. The CDR3 has 15 amino acids. Germline V lookup: CDR1 SGHTA, CDR2 FQGTGA. DNA for the CDR3: TGTGCCAGCAGCGAGGACAGGACACCATACAATGAGCAGTTCTTC. This translates into CASSEDRTPYNEQFF.

The CDR3 DNA reads TGTGCCAGCAGCAAAACAGGAGCAACTAATGAAAAACTGTTTTTT. Encoded protein: CASSKTGATNEKLFF. The chain combines TRBV21-1 with TRBJ1-4; the DNA was not used to check the table's D call, TRBD1. TRBV21-1 is labeled a pseudogene. The CDR3 extends over 15 amino acids.

The CDR3 DNA reads TGTGCCAGCAGTTTATCACAGCTGAACAATGAGCAGTACTTC. Translated: CASSLSQLNNEQYF. V and J are TRBV12-3 or TRBV12-4 and TRBJ2-7; D uncertain. Between the trimmed V and J ends, which lost 2 bases and 7 bases, there was a span of 15 bases. This CDR3 has 14 residues.

The sample holds a few counts of this clonotype. V and J are TRBV6-5 and TRBJ1-2; tentatively, D is TRBD1 (5 bases). Germline CDR1 is MNHEY and CDR2 is SVGAGI. The V end was cut by 2 bases, the J end by 5 bases, with 15 bases between. The CDR3 extends over 15 amino acids. CDR3 loop: CASSYLEGMEYGYTF. The CDR3 DNA sequence: TGTGCCAGCAGTTACCTCGAGGGGATGGAGTATGGCTACACCTTC.

Only a few counts were recorded for this clonotype. The V call is TRBV24-1, the J call TRBJ2-1, with 12 bases that match TRBD2. V lost 1 base, J lost 5 bases, and 2 bases stayed unmatched. The CDR3 extends over 16 amino acids. The germline gives CDR1 KGHDR, CDR2 SFDVKD. CDR3 residues: CATSDLRLAGDNEQFF. The CDR3 nucleotides read TGTGCCACCAGTGATTTAAGACTAGCGGGGGACAATGAGCAGTTCTTC.

This clonotype has a handful of counts. The V gene is TRBV6-6, the J gene TRBJ1-2; TRBD1 might be the D (6 bases). The germline V gene has CDR1 MNHNY and CDR2 SVGAGI (reference sequence). The CDR3 is 12 amino acids. The ends were cut back, 10 bases at V and 7 bases at J, with 16 bases in the middle. CDR3 loop: CATNTGAGGYTF. CDR3 DNA sequence: TGTGCCACCAACACGGGGGCGGGTGGCTACACCTTC.

The V and J genes are TRBV24-1 and TRBJ2-5; D gene ambiguous. The CDR3 is made up of 15 amino acids. Germline assignment: CDR1 KGHDR and CDR2 SFDVKD. Trimming took off 0 bases at V and 11 bases at J, with 18 bases between the two ends. The chain's CDR3 is CATSDLHELGSKQYF. CDR3 coding DNA: TGTGCCACCAGTGATTTGCACGAGCTGGGAAGTAAACAGTACTTC.

This chain links TRBV7-2 with TRBJ2-1; 10 positions match TRBD1. In germline, CDR1 is SGHTA, CDR2 FQGNSA. This CDR3 comprises 19 residues. The junction had 17 bases not matched to a gene; V was cut back by 5 bases and J by 4 bases. CDR3 in amino acids: CASSLGRQLGQGVYNEQFF. CDR3 sequence (DNA): TGTGCCAGCAGCCTCGGTCGTCAGCTCGGACAGGGGGTGTACAATGAGCAGTTCTTC.

The J gene is TRBJ1-2, the V gene TRBV7-2, with 8 bases lining up with TRBD1. The germline gives CDR1 SGHTA, CDR2 FQGNSA. Trimming at V came to 8 bases and at J to 10 bases, leaving 12 bases not matched to a gene. The CDR3 is 13 amino acids. The CDR3 bases are TGTGCCAGCGCAGACAGGGGTGAGCGGGTCTACACCTTC. Its protein is CASADRGERVYTF.

Note on this clonotype: Its ends do not fully match the called genes, so a read error is possible. The chain recombines TRBV10-3 with TRBJ1-2; 12 positions match TRBD1. The CDR3 spans 16 residues. Looked up from germline, CDR1 is ENHRY and CDR2 is SYGVKD. CDR3 amino acids: CAITEAGQGADYGYTF. In DNA form, the CDR3 reads TGTGCCATCACTGAGGCGGGACAGGGGGCCGACTATGGCTACACCTTC.

The chain uses TRBV4-3 and TRBJ2-6, with TRBD2 as a possible D gene (5 bases). Trimming took 1 base from V and 8 from J, leaving 6 bases between them. Germline CDR1 reads LGHNA; CDR2 reads YSLEER. CDR3 length equals 13 residues. The CDR3 protein is CASSQGGSNVLTF. CDR3 DNA: TGCGCCAGCAGCCAAGGAGGGTCCAACGTCCTGACTTTC.

This clonotype has just a few counts. The chain employs TRBV4-2 and TRBJ2-7; D ambiguous. This CDR3 comprises 14 residues. In germline, CDR1 is LGHNA, CDR2 YNFKEQ. The V and J ends lost 0 bases and 6 bases respectively, with 12 bases between them. In DNA, the CDR3 is TGTGCCAGCAGCCAAGATCTCCACATCTCCGAGCAGTACTTC. This translates into CASSQDLHISEQYF.

V gene TRBV15 combines with J gene TRBJ1-2; TRBD1 agrees at 7 bases. V was clipped by 1 base and J by 6 bases; unmatched bases: 14. The germline V gene encodes CDR1 LNHNV and CDR2 YYDKDF (reference sequence). The CDR3 is made up of 17 amino acids. The CDR3 protein is CATSRGLGAGGTDGYTF. The CDR3 region has the DNA TGTGCCACCAGCAGAGGGCTCGGGGCAGGGGGTACAGATGGCTACACCTTC.

The genes are TRBV6-6 and TRBJ2-1; 11 positions match TRBD2. Germline V CDR1 and CDR2: MNHNY, SVGAGI (reference sequence). J gave up 5 bases and V 3 bases, and 9 bases lay outside the gene matches. The CDR3 length is 17 residues. The CDR3 region is CASSYPLLAGGNNEQFF. Written as DNA, the CDR3 is TGTGCCAGCAGTTATCCCCTTCTAGCGGGGGGTAACAATGAGCAGTTCTTC.

The V gene is TRBV6-4, the J gene TRBJ1-6; D unresolved. The CDR3 sequence is 13 residues long. The V gene's germline CDR1 is MRHNA and CDR2 SNTAGT. V dropped 0 bases and J dropped 6 bases, with 3 bases sitting between them. In nucleotides, the CDR3 is TGTGCCAGCAGTGACTCGCGTAATTCACCCCTCCACTTT. Protein sequence: CASSDSRNSPLHF.

This clonotype was counted a few times. The gene calls are TRBV6-5 and TRBJ2-5; perhaps TRBD2 as D (6 bases). The assigned J gene may be wrong: the sequence end matches TRBJ2-7 better. Germline V gene sequence: CDR1 MNHEY, CDR2 SVGAGI. The CDR3 runs to 16 residues. The CDR3 sequence: CASKRDSAARLHEQYF. DNA of the CDR3: TGTGCCAGCAAACGGGACTCCGCCGCAAGGCTACACGAGCAGTACTTC.

V usage is TRBV24-1 and J usage is TRBJ2-1; 7 bases align to TRBD1. Trimming at V came to 4 bases and at J to 8 bases, leaving 10 bases not matched to a gene. The CDR3 extends over 15 amino acids. From germline, CDR1 is KGHDR and CDR2 SFDVKD. CDR3 sequence (DNA): TGTGCCACCAGTGAGTCAGGGGGTACGAAGGATGAGCAGTTCTTC. Protein: CATSESGGTKDEQFF.

The chain employs TRBV7-3 and TRBJ1-1; the match to TRBD1 covers 7 bases. This CDR3 spans 15 amino acids. Germline V CDR1 and CDR2: SGHTA, FQGTGA. V lost 3 bases and J lost 4; bases outside the gene matches: 8. CDR3 amino acids: CASSLTGRTSTEAFF. As DNA, the CDR3 is TGTGCCAGCAGCTTGACAGGGAGGACGAGCACTGAAGCTTTCTTT.

The chain recombines TRBV7-9 with TRBJ1-2; no clear D. The V and J ends lost 4 bases and 3 bases respectively, with 6 bases between them. Germline CDR1 is SEHNR and CDR2 is FQNEAQ (reference sequence). The CDR3 runs 12 residues. In DNA, the CDR3 is TGTGCCAGCAGCTCCAATGACTATGGCTACACCTTC. It encodes CASSSNDYGYTF.

This sequence joins TRBV7-2 and TRBJ1-1; no definite D call. Trimming took off 2 bases at V and 0 bases at J, with 7 bases between the two ends. The germline gives CDR1 SGHTA, CDR2 FQGNSA. The CDR3 sequence is 14 residues long. CDR3 protein: CASSLLQLNTEAFF. The CDR3 nucleotides are TGTGCCAGCAGCTTACTCCAGCTGAACACTGAAGCTTTCTTT.

This chain links TRBV10-3 with TRBJ2-3; D tentatively reads TRBD1 or TRBD2 (6 bases each). CDR3 length equals 14 residues. V lost 1 base, J lost 5 bases, and 10 bases lay in between. In germline, CDR1 is ENHRY, CDR2 SYGVKD. Written as DNA, the CDR3 is TGTGCCATCAGTGAGTGGGGGGCTAAAGATACGCAGTATTTT. Translated: CAISEWGAKDTQYF.

The chain couples TRBV20-1 to TRBJ2-5; TRBD2 matches at 8 bases. The J call may be faulty, since TRBJ2-7 better matches the DNA end. The CDR3 is 15 amino acids. Looked up from germline, CDR1 is DFQATT and CDR2 is SNEGSKA (reference sequence). For the CDR3, the DNA is TGCAGTGCTAGAGGTCGGGGGGGTCTCCCCTACGAGCAGTACTTC. It yields the protein CSARGRGGLPYEQYF.

This clonotype was observed a few times. V and J are TRBV4-1 and TRBJ1-6, with 7 bases matching TRBD1. This CDR3 has 14 residues. V was clipped by 3 bases and J by 7 bases; unmatched bases: 3. CDR1 MGHRA and CDR2 YSYEKL come from the germline V gene. CDR3 DNA sequence: TGCGCCAGCAGCCACGGGACAGAGAATTCACCCCTCCACTTT. It specifies CASSHGTENSPLHF.

Here the CDR3 DNA reads TGCGCCAGCAGCTTGCGGTTTTCAGTTCAAGAGACCCAGTACTTC. It yields the protein CASSLRFSVQETQYF. The rearrangement uses TRBV5-1 and TRBJ2-5; no clear D. Per the germline V gene, CDR1 is SGHRS and CDR2 is YFSETQ. The V and J ends lost 1 base and 2 bases respectively, with 12 bases between them. This CDR3 has 15 residues.

The chain employs TRBV11-2 and TRBJ2-3; D is unresolved. This CDR3 has 15 residues. The V gene's germline CDR1 is SGHAT and CDR2 FQNNGV. Between the trimmed V and J ends, which lost 5 bases and 2 bases, there was a span of 14 bases. The CDR3 sequence: CASSRVWVATDTQYF. As DNA, the CDR3 is TGTGCCAGCAGCCGCGTTTGGGTGGCCACAGATACGCAGTATTTT.

This clonotype has just one count. This chain's CDR3 is CASSLGPTQDTQYF. Written as DNA, the CDR3 is TGCGCCAGCAGCTTGGGGCCGACGCAAGATACGCAGTATTTT. J is TRBJ2-3 and V is TRBV5-1; no clear D gene. Germline-derived CDR1 and CDR2 are SGHRS and YFSETQ. CDR3 size: 14 residues. Deletions cut 0 bases from V and 5 bases from J, with 10 bases between.

The V and J genes are TRBV7-9 and TRBJ2-5; D ambiguous. The J call could be wrong; TRBJ2-7 is a better fit for the DNA end. Germline CDR1 SEHNR, CDR2 FQNEAQ (reference sequence). There are 12 residues in the CDR3. As DNA, the CDR3 is TGTGCCAGCAGCTTAGGGTTCGGCGAGCAGTACTTC. It specifies CASSLGFGEQYF.